This T cell receptor beta chain was sequenced in a study of cytomegalovirus exposure and HLA in healthy donors (TCRdb year 2017). Context from the whole study: According to an earlier analysis of 587 of the donors, some 180 million T cells yielded 90 million to 140 million unique TCR beta sequences and around 300 Gb of sequence data. Among the roughly 400 genotyped donors, around 81% belonged to the genetic ancestry cluster associated with self-reported Caucasian donors. A few DR-DQ haplotypes were handled as single units for association and clustering because linkage in the cohort was strong. In a later analysis, previously published TCR beta repertoires from several hundred donors were re-analyzed and high-resolution HLA genotyping was added so that TCR occurrence patterns could be studied. The later analysis used no new phenotypic data to find candidate immune exposures, relying instead on TCR beta sequences and their occurrence across donors. The T cell repertoires of 666 subjects were profiled by immunosequencing and related to cytomegalovirus serostatus. Every repertoire in the discovery cohort had been generated on one and the same sequencing platform. High-throughput TCR immunosequencing, statistical association of individual TCRs with disease status, and machine learning were combined to predict cytomegalovirus infection status. Approximately 310 gigabases of sequencing data and 70 million to 85 million unique TCR sequences were included in an early release covering about 620 HLA-typed donors. The study aimed to test whether cataloging public T cell receptors could reveal signatures of past pathogen exposure. In addition to the first cohort of 666 subjects, a separate validation cohort of over 90 different subjects was used. To decide whether each TCR beta V gene segment behaved as functional or pseudogenic, an earlier analysis of some 540 of the donors relied on high-throughput TCR beta sequencing. Genome-wide SNP genotypes for about 65% of the roughly 700 donors were used in a later genetic analysis, which treated that subset as a discovery cohort. The number of typed donors differed by locus: roughly 629-640 for A, B, C, DRB1 and DQB1; approximately 520 for DQA1; 600 to 610 for DPA1; and 400 to 480 for DPB1. HLA typing included class I and class II loci at four-digit resolution. On average, roughly 250,000 unique TCR beta nucleotide sequences were sequenced per donor among 398 genotyped donors of the cohort, with roughly 20% of those sequences being non-productive. Donor age, sex, ethnicity and CMV serostatus were compiled alongside the repertoire data. General conclusions and limits of the study: In a later analysis, TCR association rates were found to vary across HLA loci, with the most associated TCRs seen for DRB1 alleles and the fewest for HLA-C alleles. Because some donors lacked HLA typing at each locus, the association tests relied only on the typed subset. Because counts were too low, about 18 rarely observed V segments, including chromosome 9 orphons, were excluded from the earlier analysis of 587 of the donors. Roughly uniform sequencing depth across donors was assumed in presence/absence analyses, although this assumption may not hold. A later genetic analysis reported fewer N-insertions in productive TCRs among donors in an Asian-associated ancestry cluster than the roughly 700-donor mean. Specific HLA alleles were associated with 15,000 to 20,000 TCR beta sequences at a false discovery rate of 0.05 in a later analysis. A further reported finding was that TCR beta sequences accurately predicted the HLA-A and HLA-B alleles for most subjects in the first cohort. The only immune exposure information available for the cohort was CMV serostatus. Compared with equally common non-associated chains, HLA-associated TCR beta chains in a later analysis were more clonally expanded and had lower generation probabilities. In a later genetic analysis, a missense DCLRE1C variant was associated with V-gene and J-gene trimming of TCR beta chains, and the association was replicated in an independent cohort. When HLA alleles, especially DR and DQ, strongly co-occurred, attributing TCR associations to individual alleles was difficult. Some IMGT-functional V segments, including TRBV6-2 and TRBV6-3, could not be distinguished by the 87-base-pair reads and were therefore excluded. Three of the identified cytomegalovirus-associated TCR beta chains were confirmed in vitro to be specific for cytomegalovirus antigens. In an earlier analysis of several hundred of the donors, most TCR beta V segments were observed in productive rearrangements about 90% or about 30% of the time, broadly matching IMGT annotations. According to the authors, the approach could potentially be generalized to other disease states and immunological phenotypes. A later analysis found that most CMV-associated TCR beta chains appeared HLA-restricted, with HLA associations seemingly driven largely by CMV exposure. In the study, 150 to 200 TCR beta chains were listed as associated with cytomegalovirus. In a later analysis, several top co-occurrence clusters were reported to appear linked to parvovirus B19, influenza, CMV and Epstein-Barr virus. Most TCR sequences were seen in very few donors, while some public TCRs were found in many individuals. Correlated functional status among segregating V segments might be attributable to linkage disequilibrium, but an unknown experimental factor could not be ruled out. The sequencing pipeline was judged likely to have produced a cluster of highly shared sequence variants as a technical artifact. Cytomegalovirus status was reported to be diagnosed by the classifier with high specificity and sensitivity in both the original and validation cohorts. The cohort was sequenced for TCR beta chains only, and without alpha or paired-chain data the features that could be detected were limited.

With regard to this clone: The clone's antigen remains unknown.

The library was made by the immunoSEQ multiplex PCR assay. The multiplex PCR relied on a mix of 60 forward primers for TCR Vbeta segments and 13 reverse primers for TCR Jbeta segments. A multiplex PCR assay on genomic DNA amplified the CDR3 region of rearranged TCR beta genes. The Illumina HiSeq System was used to sequence the amplified TCR beta libraries as 87-base-pair reads. The published analysis was carried out like this. A later analysis tallied tens of millions of unique TCR beta chains across the approximately 670 repertoires, and about 10 million of those chains were shared by two or more donors. Raw reads were error-corrected and collapsed into unique sequences with a nearest-neighbor algorithm that merged closely related sequences to remove PCR and sequencing errors. Alignment of CDR3 sequences to IMGT reference sequences was used to assign V, D and J gene segments. For a sequence to be retained, a match of at least six nucleotides was required to both a V gene segment and a J gene segment. Rearrangements were classified as productive when the CDR3 lacked stop codons and remained in frame with V and J, and all other rearrangements were classified as non-productive. Following IMGT convention, CDR3 was defined as the stretch from the second conserved V-encoded cysteine up to the conserved J-encoded phenylalanine. The earlier analysis of 500 to 650 of the donors excluded any sequence lacking an unambiguous match to a single V gene segment. An earlier analysis of about 590 of the donors classified V segments as functional when productive rearrangements were above 56.7% and as segregating when the standard deviation between donors was above 5%. To diagnose cytomegalovirus status from the catalog of TCR beta chain sequences, a statistical classification framework was built. In a later analysis, V and J genes were assigned by comparing TCR nucleotide sequences against IMGT/GENE-DB human TR gene sequences. In a later analysis, CDR3 sequences and most-parsimonious VDJ recombination scenarios were assigned using the TCRdist pipeline. A later analysis defined each TCR beta chain by its CDR3 amino acid sequence plus V-gene family, and excluded reads lacking a unique V-gene family. In a later analysis, several hundred highly shared, low-generation-probability nucleotide sequences were removed to address suspected cross-contamination and a sequencing artifact. In a later analysis, a clonal expansion index for each public chain was calculated from normalized within-repertoire ranks of inferred template counts. In a later analysis, generation probabilities were computed with a VDJ recombination model fitted to out-of-frame rearrangements, and the resulting probabilities were checked against IGoR. A later analysis scored TCR-TCR, TCR-HLA and TCR-CMV co-occurrence with hypergeometric tests, applying a repertoire-size bias correction to TCR pairs. In a later analysis, false discovery rates were estimated by permuting HLA or CMV assignments 20 times. A later analysis grouped co-occurring TCRs with DBSCAN, adding TCRdist sequence similarity when clustering within HLA-allele-positive subsets. Repertoires with fewer than 30,000 or more than 120,000 public chains, plus five repertoires with anomalous nucleotide sharing, were excluded from co-occurrence clustering. TCRdb limited this immuneACCESS table to in-frame rearrangements with V and J called. A share of clones is missing; checked studies link under half to unresolved V genes, and the rest is unexplained. The DNA gave D and trimming, while V, J and clone size come from that table. The sample table includes about 79,000 clones. The ten largest clonotypes hold about 4.6% of the sample.

CDR1 and CDR2 are read off the germline V gene as MRHNA and SNTAGT. Trimming costs V 4 bases and J 0 bases, and their ends lie 12 bases apart. Including cysteine and phenylalanine, the CDR3 has 16 amino acids. Here the CDR3 DNA is all that survives: 48 bases in frame from base 1. The cohort consisted of 650 to 850 healthy bone marrow donors. All cohort members were sampled while nominally healthy, although unrecorded immune exposures were likely present. The donor tested CMV seronegative and was one of the 352 seronegative cohort members. A peripheral blood sample was collected from each donor, and TCR beta sequencing was performed on peripheral blood mononuclear cells. Genomic DNA was extracted from the blood cell samples with the Qiagen DNeasy Blood Extraction Kit.

Here the chain combines TRBV6-4 and TRBJ1-4; the D segment could be TRBD1, given 5 matching bases. Material: PBMCs. The clonotype originates from a young man in good health and CMV-seronegative. The CDR3 loop reads CASSGQHCATNEKLFF. The sequenced DNA is TGTGCCAGCAGTGGACAGCATTGTGCAACTAATGAAAAACTGTTTTTT.